This TCR beta chain came from a study of cytomegalovirus exposure and HLA in healthy donors. PCR used 60 Vbeta primers and 13 Jbeta primers. Using immunoSEQ multiplex PCR, the repertoire was profiled, and TCRdb retains in-frame clones only, with some absent. The table records 150,000 or so clones, around 80% of them present only once. Overall study findings and caveats: An analysis that was carried out later associated approximately 17,000 TCR beta sequences with HLA alleles at 0.05 false discovery rate.

This clone came up a few times. What it recognizes is unknown. Other nucleotide sequences in the sample specify the same CDR3. The CDR3 length is 15 residues. Germline CDR1 is SGDLS and CDR2 is YYNGEE. V was trimmed by 0 bases and J by 1 base, leaving 8 bases between them. V usage is TRBV9 and J usage is TRBJ2-1, with D perhaps matching TRBD2 (6 bases). The sample was PBMCs. The sequence came from a woman in her 40s in good health and CMV-seronegative. This chain's CDR3 is CASSVVGSSYNEQFF. In nucleotides, the CDR3 is TGTGCCAGCAGCGTAGTCGGGAGTTCCTACAATGAGCAGTTCTTC.